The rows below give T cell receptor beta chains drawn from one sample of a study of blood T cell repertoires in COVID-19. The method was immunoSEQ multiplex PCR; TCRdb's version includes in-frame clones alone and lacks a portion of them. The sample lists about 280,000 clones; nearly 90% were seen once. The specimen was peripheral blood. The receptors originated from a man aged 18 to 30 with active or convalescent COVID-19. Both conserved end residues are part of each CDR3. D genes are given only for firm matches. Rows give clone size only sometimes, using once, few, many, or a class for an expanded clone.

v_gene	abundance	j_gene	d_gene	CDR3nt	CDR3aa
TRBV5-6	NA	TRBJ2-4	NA	TGTGCCAGCAGCTTGGTAACAGGGCAAAACATTCAGTACTTC	CASSLVTGQNIQYF
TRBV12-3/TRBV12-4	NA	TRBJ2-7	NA	TGTGCCAGCAGTTTTGCAGGGCCCTACGAGCAGTACTTC	CASSFAGPYEQYF
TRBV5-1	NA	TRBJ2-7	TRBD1	TGCGCCAGCAGCAGGACAGGGAACAACGAGCAGTACTTC	CASSRTGNNEQYF
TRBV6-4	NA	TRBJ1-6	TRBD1	TGTGCCAGCAGTGATGGGACAGGGGGCAATACTTCACCCCTCCACTTT	CASSDGTGGNTSPLHF
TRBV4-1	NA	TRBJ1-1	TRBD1	TGCGCCAGCAGCCAAGGGGGGACAGGCGACACTGAAGCTTTCTTT	CASSQGGTGDTEAFF
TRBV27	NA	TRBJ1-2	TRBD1	TGTGCCAGCAGTCACGACAGGGACTCCCTCTATGGCTACACCTTC	CASSHDRDSLYGYTF
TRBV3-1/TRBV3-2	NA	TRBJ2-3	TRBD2	TGTGCCAGCAGCCGTTATCGGCAAGATAGCGGGGGGGCGGCAGATACGCAGTATTTT	CASSRYRQDSGGAADTQYF
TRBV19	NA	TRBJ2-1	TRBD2	TGTGCCAGTAGTATATTGACTAGCGGGGGGATCAATGAGCAGTTCTTC	CASSILTSGGINEQFF
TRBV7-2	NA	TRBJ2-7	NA	TGTGCCAGCCGGAGGCGGGGGCCAGACTCCTACGAGCAGTACTTC	CASRRRGPDSYEQYF
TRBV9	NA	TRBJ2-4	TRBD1	TGTGCCAGCAGCGCCACTACAGGGGGCCTGGACATTCAGTACTTC	CASSATTGGLDIQYF
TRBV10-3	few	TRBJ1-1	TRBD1	TGTGCCACCGAGGGTGTGGGACAGGGGCGAGTGAACACTGAAGCTTTCTTT	CATEGVGQGRVNTEAFF
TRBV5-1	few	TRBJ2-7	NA	TGCGCCAGCAGCGAGGAGCCAAGGTACGAGCAGTACTTC	CASSEEPRYEQYF
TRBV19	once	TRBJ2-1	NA	TGTGCCAGTAGTATTCCCGCAGGGGACAATGAGCAGTTCTTC	CASSIPAGDNEQFF
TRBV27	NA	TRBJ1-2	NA	TGTGCCAGCAGTTCCTCCGGAGTCTATGGCTACACCTTC	CASSSSGVYGYTF
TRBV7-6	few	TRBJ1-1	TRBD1	TGTGCCAGCAGCGTAGAACAGGGGTCGTACACTGAAGCTTTCTTT	CASSVEQGSYTEAFF
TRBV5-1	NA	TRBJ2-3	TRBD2	TGCGCCAGCAGCTTGGAAAGCGGGGGGTACCTAGATACGCAGTATTTT	CASSLESGGYLDTQYF
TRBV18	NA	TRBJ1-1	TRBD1	TGTGCCAGCTCACCCAGGGACAGAAAGGCGGACACTGAAGCTTTCTTT	CASSPRDRKADTEAFF
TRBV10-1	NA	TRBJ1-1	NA	TGCGCCAGCAGTGACCAGGGTCCGTACACTGAAGCTTTCTTT	CASSDQGPYTEAFF
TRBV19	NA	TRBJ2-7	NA	TGTGCCAGTAGTATGGGAGGGGGAGGTTACGAGCAGTACTTC	CASSMGGGGYEQYF
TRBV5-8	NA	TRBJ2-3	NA	TGTGCCAGCAGCTTGGGGTCTGGAGGCGCAGATACGCAGTATTTT	CASSLGSGGADTQYF
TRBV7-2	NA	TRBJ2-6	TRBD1	TGTGCCAGCAGCTTAGCCGCTGCTTTTCGGGACAGGTTTTCAGGGGCCAACGTCCTGACTTTC	CASSLAAAFRDRFSGANVLTF
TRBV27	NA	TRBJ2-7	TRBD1	TGTGCCAGCAGTTCGCCGGGACAGGGGTTCTACGAGCAGTACTTC	CASSSPGQGFYEQYF
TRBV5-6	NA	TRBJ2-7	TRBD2	TGTGCCAGCAGCTTCCCGACTAGCGGGGGCCACGAGCAGTACTTC	CASSFPTSGGHEQYF
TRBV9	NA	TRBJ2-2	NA	TGTGCCAGCAGCGTAGTTCTAGACACCGGGGAGCTGTTTTTT	CASSVVLDTGELFF
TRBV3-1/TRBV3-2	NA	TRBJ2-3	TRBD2	TGTGCCAGCAGCCCACTAGCGGGAGCTAGCACAGATACGCAGTATTTT	CASSPLAGASTDTQYF
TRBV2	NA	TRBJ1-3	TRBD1	TGTGCCAGCAGGAGACAGGGGACTGCTGGAAACACCATATATTTT	CASRRQGTAGNTIYF
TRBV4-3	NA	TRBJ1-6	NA	TGCGCCAGCAGCCAGGTTATGAGCTCCTATAATTCACCCCTCCACTTT	CASSQVMSSYNSPLHF
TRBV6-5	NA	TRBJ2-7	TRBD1	TGTGCCAGCAGTAGGGGGACAGGGTCCGAGCAGTACTTC	CASSRGTGSEQYF
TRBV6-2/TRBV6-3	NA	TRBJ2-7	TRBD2	TGTGCCAGCAGTTCCAGACTAGCGGGGCTTTACGAGCAGTACTTC	CASSSRLAGLYEQYF
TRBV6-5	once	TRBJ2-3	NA	TGTGCCAGCAGCTGGACATCGGGGGATAAGGCGCAGTATTTT	CASSWTSGDKAQYF
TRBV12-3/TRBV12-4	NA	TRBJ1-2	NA	TGTGCCAGCAGTTCGGCGGAAAACTATGGCTACACCTTC	CASSSAENYGYTF
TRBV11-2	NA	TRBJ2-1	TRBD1	TGTGCCAGCAGCTTAGATTACGGCAGGGGGCTAGGCAATGAGCAGTTCTTC	CASSLDYGRGLGNEQFF
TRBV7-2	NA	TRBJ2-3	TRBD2	TGTGCCAGCAGCACCTTAGCGGGGCTTAGCACAGATACGCAGTATTTT	CASSTLAGLSTDTQYF
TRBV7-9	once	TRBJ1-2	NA	TGTGCCAGCAGATTATACCCACCCAGGGGTACCTATGGCTACACCTTC	CASRLYPPRGTYGYTF
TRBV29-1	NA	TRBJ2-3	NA	TGCAGCGTTGTCTTCGGGGTCACAGATACGCAGTATTTT	CSVVFGVTDTQYF
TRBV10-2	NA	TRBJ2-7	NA	TGCGCCAGCAGCTGGTCAGGGGGGCTCGATCGGGAGCAGTACTTC	CASSWSGGLDREQYF
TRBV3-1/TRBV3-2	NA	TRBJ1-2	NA	TGTGCCAGCAGCCGTTCGGGGGGCAGCCTCGGGGGCTACACCTTC	CASSRSGGSLGGYTF
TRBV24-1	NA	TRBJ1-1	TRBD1	TGTGCCACCAGTGATCTTGACAGGGAGAACACTGAAGCTTTCTTT	CATSDLDRENTEAFF
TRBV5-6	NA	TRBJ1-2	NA	TGTGCCAGCAGTCTTACTCAGGGTGGCACTAACTATGGCTACACCTTC	CASSLTQGGTNYGYTF
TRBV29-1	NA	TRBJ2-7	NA	TGCAGCGTTGTAGGGGACACCACCCACGAGCAGTACTTC	CSVVGDTTHEQYF
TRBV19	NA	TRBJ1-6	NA	TGTGCCAGTAGTATGCGGGGTTGGAATTCACCCCTCCACTTT	CASSMRGWNSPLHF
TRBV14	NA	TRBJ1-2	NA	TGTGCCAGCAGCCTCTCGAGGCGGTACGGCTACACCTTC	CASSLSRRYGYTF
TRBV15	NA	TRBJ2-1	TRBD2	TGTGCCACCAGCAGAGCGGGACTAAGTGAGCAGTTCTTC	CATSRAGLSEQFF
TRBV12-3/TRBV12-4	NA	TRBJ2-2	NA	TGTGCCAGCAGTTTAGGAGCCGGGGAGCTGTTTTTT	CASSLGAGELFF
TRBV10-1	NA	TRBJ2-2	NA	TGCGCCAGCTCGGCGTTTGAGGAAACCGGGGAGCTGTTTTTT	CASSAFEETGELFF
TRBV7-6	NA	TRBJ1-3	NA	TGTGCCAGCAGCCTCCTCAGTAGCCGGGACACTGGAAACACCATATATTTT	CASSLLSSRDTGNTIYF
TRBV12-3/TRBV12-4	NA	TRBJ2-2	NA	TGTGCCAGCAGTTTTTTATTCGGGGAGCTGTTTTTT	CASSFLFGELFF
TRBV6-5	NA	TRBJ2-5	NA	TGTGCCAGCAGTCGAGCTAGGAAAGAGACCCAGTACTTC	CASSRARKETQYF
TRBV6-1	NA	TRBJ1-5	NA	TGTGCCAGCAGTGAGTTACTTGTTCCAGGGTACAATCAGCCCCAGCATTTT	CASSELLVPGYNQPQHF
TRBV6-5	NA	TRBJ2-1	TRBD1	TGTGCCAGCAGTTCCGGGACAGGCACATATGAGCAGTTCTTC	CASSSGTGTYEQFF